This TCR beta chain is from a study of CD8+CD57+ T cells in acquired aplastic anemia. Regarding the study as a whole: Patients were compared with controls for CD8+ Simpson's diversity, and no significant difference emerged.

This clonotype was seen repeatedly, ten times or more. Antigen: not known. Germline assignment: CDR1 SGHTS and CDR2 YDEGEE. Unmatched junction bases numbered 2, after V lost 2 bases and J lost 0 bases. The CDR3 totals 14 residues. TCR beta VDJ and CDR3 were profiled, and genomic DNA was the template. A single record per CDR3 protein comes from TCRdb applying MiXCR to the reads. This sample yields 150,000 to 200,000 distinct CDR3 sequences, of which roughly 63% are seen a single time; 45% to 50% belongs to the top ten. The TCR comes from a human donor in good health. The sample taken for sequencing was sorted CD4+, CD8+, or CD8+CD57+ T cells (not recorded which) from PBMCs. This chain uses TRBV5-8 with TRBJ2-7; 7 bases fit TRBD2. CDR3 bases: TGTGCCAGCAGCTTCGGGACTAACTCCTACGAGCAGTACTTC. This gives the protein CASSFGTNSYEQYF. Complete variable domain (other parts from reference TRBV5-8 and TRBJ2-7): EAGVTQSPTHLIKTRGQQATLRCSPISGHTSVYWYQQALGLGLQFLLWYDEGEERNRGNFPPRFSGRQFPNYSSELNVNALELEDSALYLCASSFGTNSYEQYFGPGTRLTVT.